Below are 2 T cell receptor beta chains sequenced from a single sample in a study of blood T cell repertoires in COVID-19. Assay: immunoSEQ multiplex PCR; the TCRdb copy retains only in-frame clones and omits some. The sample has almost 300,000 clones, around 92% seen once; the top ten hold approximately 10%. The sample was peripheral blood. Receptors were obtained from a woman in her 30s with COVID-19, enrolled during active disease.

V gene TRBV13 combines with J gene TRBJ2-7, with D tentatively TRBD2 (5 bases). Deletions cut 4 bases from V and 0 bases from J, with 13 bases between. Germline V CDR1 and CDR2: PRHDT, FYEKMQ (reference sequence). The CDR3 totals 15 residues. CDR3 amino acids: CASSYLEGSSYEQYF. The CDR3 nucleotides read TGTGCCAGCAGCTACTTAGAGGGCTCCTCCTACGAGCAGTACTTC. The variable domain in full, with the rest retrieved from reference TRBV13 and TRBJ2-7, is AAGVIQSPRHLIKEKRETATLKCYPIPRHDTVYWYQQGPGQDPQFLISFYEKMQSDKGSIPDRFSAQQFSDYHSELNMSSLELGDSALYFCASSYLEGSSYEQYFGPGTRLTVT.

The rearrangement uses TRBV7-9 and TRBJ1-1; TRBD1 agrees at 7 bases. V lost 5 bases to trimming and J lost 11 bases; unmatched junction nucleotides: 14. CDR1 SEHNR and CDR2 FQNEAQ come from the germline V gene (reference sequence). The CDR3 contains 14 residues. The CDR3 DNA reads TGTGCCAGCAGCCAGGGACAGTCCAACAAAAGGGCTTTCTTT. It codes for CASSQGQSNKRAFF.